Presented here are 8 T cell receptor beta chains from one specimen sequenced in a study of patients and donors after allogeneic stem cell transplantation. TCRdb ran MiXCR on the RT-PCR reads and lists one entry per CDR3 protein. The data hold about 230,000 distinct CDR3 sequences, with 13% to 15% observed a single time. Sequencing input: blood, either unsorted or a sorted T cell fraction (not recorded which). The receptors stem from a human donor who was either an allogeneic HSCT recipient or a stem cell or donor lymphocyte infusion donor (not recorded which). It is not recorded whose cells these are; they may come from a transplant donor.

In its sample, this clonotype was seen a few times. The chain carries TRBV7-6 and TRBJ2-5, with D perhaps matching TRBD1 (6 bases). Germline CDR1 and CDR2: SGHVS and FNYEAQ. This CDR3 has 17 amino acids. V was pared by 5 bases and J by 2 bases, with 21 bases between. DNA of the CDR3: TGTGCCAGCAGCGGCCCCCCCTTAGACAGGAATCAAGAGACCCAGTACTTC. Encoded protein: CASSGPPLDRNQETQYF.

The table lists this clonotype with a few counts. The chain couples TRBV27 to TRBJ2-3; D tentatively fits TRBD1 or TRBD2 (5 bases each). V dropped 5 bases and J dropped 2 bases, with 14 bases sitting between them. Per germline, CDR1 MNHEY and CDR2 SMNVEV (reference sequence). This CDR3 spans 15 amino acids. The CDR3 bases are TGTGCCAGCAGTACGCTGAGGGACCACACAGATACGCAGTATTTT. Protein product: CASSTLRDHTDTQYF.

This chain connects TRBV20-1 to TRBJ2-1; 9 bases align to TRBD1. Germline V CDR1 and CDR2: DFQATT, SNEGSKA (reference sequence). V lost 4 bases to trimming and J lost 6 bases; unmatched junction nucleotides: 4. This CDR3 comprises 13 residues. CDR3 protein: CSAKLDRGNEQFF. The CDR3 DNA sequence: TGCAGTGCTAAATTGGACAGGGGCAATGAGCAGTTCTTC.

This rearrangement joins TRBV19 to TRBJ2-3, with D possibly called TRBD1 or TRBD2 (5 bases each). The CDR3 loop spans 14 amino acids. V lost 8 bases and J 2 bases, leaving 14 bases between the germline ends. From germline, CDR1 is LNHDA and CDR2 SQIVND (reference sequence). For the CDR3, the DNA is TGTGCCAGTTCTCCGGGACGGATCACAGATACGCAGTATTTT. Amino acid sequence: CASSPGRITDTQYF.

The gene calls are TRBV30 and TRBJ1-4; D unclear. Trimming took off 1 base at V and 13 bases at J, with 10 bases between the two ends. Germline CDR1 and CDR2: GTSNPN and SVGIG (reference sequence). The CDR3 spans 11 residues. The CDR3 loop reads CAWSDGGVLFF. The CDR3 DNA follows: TGTGCCTGGAGTGACGGTGGAGTACTGTTTTTT.

The CDR3 region is CSAEKRGDNSPLHF. CDR3 bases: TGCAGTGCTGAAAAACGGGGGGATAATTCACCCCTCCACTTT. The V and J genes are TRBV20-1 and TRBJ1-6; weak D call: TRBD1 (5 bases). The CDR3 extends over 14 amino acids. V dropped 5 bases and J dropped 5 bases, with 13 bases sitting between them. CDR1 DFQATT and CDR2 SNEGSKA come from the germline V gene (reference sequence).

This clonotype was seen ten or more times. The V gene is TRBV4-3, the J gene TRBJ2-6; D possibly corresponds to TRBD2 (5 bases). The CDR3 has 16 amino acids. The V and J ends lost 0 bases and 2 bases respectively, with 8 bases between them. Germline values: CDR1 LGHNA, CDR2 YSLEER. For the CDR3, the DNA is TGCGCCAGCAGCCAAGATTTCGGGGCTGGGGCCAACGTCCTGACTTTC. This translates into CASSQDFGAGANVLTF.

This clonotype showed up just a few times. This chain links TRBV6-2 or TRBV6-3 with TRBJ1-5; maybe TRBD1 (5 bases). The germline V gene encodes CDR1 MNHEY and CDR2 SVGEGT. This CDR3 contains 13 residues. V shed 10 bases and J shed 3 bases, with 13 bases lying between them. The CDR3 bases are TGTGCCACAACGGGACTGACCAATCAGCCCCAGCATTTT. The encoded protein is CATTGLTNQPQHF.